This T cell receptor (beta chain) was obtained from a study of sequential checkpoint blockade in melanoma. This clone was detected a few times. Treatment specified: randomized to nivolumab then ipilimumab (arm A) or the reverse (arm B). This CDR3 has 15 amino acids. V lost 6 bases and J lost 2, with 17 bases in between. The germline CDR1 and CDR2 sequences are LNHDA and SQIVND (reference sequence). The data were produced by immunoSEQ multiplex PCR, yet TCRdb's version contains in-frame clones alone and is incomplete. The data hold around 3,500 clones, with 20% to 25% observed a single time. The chain combines TRBV19 with TRBJ2-7, with D maybe TRBD1 (6 bases). The receptor was isolated from a human donor with melanoma. This sample comprised tumor tissue (inferred from file names), obtained from a patient given nivolumab and ipilimumab in sequence. CDR3 region: CASSRSGRGAYEQYF. CDR3 in DNA: TGTGCCAGTAGCAGGTCGGGCAGGGGCGCCTACGAGCAGTACTTC.